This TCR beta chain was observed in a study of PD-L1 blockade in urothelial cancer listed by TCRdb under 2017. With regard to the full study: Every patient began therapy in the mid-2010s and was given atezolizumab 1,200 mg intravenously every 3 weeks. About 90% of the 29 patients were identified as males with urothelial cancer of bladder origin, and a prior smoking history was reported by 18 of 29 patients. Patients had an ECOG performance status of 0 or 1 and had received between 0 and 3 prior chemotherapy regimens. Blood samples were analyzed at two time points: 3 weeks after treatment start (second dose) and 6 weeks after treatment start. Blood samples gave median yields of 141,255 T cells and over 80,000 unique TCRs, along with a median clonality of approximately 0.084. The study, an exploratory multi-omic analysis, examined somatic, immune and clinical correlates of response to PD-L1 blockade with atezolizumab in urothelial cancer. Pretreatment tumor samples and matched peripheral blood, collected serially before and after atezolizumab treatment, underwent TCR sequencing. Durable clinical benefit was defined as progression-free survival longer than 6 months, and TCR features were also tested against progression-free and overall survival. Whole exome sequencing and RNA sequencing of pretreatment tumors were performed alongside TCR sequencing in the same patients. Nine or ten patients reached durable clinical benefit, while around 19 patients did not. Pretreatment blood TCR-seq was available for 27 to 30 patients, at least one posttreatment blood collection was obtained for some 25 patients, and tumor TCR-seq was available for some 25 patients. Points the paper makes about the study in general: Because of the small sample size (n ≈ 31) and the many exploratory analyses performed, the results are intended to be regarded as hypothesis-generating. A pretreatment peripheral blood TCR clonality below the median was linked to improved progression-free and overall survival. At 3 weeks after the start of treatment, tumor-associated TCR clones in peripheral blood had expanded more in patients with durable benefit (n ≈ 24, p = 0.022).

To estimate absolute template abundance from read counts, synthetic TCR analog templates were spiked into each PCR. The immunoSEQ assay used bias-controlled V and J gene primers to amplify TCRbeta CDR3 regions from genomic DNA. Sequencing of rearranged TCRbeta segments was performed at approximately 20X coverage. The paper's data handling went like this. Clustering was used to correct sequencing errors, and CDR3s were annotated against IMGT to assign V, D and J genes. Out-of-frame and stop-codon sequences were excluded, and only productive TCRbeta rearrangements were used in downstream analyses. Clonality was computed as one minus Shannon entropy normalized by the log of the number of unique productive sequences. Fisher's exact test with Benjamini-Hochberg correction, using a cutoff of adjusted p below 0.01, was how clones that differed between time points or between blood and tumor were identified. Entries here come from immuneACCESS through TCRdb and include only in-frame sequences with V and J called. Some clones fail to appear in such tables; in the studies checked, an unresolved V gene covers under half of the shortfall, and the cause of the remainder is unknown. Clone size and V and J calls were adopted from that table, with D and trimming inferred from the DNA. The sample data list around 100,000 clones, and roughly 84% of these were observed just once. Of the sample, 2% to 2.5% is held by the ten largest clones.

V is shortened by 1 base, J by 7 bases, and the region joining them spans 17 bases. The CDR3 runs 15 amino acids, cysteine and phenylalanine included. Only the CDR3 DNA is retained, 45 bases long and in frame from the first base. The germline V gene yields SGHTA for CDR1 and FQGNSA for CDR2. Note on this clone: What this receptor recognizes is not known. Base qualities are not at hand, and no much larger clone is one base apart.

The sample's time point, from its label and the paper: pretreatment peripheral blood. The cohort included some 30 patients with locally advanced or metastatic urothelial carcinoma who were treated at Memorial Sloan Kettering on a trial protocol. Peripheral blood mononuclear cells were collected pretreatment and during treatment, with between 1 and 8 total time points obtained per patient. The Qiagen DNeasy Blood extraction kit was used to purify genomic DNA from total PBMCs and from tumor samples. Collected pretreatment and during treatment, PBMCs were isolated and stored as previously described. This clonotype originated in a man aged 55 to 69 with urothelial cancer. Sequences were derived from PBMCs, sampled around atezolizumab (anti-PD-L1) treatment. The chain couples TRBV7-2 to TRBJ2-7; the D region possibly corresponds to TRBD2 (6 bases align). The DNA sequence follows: TGTGCCAGCAGCTTAGGGAGGGGCCTCTGGGGTGAGCAGTACTTC. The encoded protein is CASSLGRGLWGEQYF.